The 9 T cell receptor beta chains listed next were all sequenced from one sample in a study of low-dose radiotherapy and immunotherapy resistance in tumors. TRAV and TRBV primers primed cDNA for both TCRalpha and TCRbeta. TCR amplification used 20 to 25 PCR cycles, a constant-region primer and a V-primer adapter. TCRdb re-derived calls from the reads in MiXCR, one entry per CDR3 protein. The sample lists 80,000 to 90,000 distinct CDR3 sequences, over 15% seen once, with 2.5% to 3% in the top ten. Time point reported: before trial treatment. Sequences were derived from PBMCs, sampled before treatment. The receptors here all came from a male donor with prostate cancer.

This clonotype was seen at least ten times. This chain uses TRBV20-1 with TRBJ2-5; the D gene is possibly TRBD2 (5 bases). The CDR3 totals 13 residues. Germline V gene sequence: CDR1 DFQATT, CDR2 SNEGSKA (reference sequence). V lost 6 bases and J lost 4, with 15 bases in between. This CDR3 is CSAARGLRETQYF. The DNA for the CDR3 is TGCAGTGCCGCGAGAGGGTTGAGAGAGACCCAGTACTTC.

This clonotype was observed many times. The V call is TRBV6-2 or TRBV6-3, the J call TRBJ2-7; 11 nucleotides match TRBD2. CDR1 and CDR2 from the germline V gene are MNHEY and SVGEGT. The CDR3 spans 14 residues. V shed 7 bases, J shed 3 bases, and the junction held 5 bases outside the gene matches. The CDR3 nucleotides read TGTGCCAGCACGGTAGCGGGGGGGATCTACGAGCAGTACTTC. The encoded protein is CASTVAGGIYEQYF.

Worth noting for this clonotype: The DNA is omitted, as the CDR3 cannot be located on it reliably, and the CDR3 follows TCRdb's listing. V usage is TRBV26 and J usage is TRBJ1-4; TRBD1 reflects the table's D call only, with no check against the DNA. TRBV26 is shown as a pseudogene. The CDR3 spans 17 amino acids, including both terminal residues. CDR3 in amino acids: CASTPSVGGVVEKLFFF.

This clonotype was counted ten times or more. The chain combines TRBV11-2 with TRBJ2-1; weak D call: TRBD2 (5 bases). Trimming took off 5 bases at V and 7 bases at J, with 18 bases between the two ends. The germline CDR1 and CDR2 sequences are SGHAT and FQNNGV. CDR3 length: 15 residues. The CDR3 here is CASSQRVGSGNEQFF. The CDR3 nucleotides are TGTGCCAGCAGCCAGAGGGTAGGTTCGGGAAATGAGCAGTTCTTC.

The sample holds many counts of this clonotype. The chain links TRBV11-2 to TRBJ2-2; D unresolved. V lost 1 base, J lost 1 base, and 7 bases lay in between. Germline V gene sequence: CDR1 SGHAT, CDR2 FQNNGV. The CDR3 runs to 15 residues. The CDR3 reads CASSLVLENTGELFF. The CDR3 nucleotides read TGTGCCAGCAGCTTAGTTTTGGAGAACACCGGGGAGCTGTTTTTT.

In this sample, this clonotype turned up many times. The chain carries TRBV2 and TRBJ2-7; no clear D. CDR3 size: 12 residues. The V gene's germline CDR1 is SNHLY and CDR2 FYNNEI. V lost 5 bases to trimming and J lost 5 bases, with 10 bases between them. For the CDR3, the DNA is TGTGCCAGCAGTCGCCAGCCCCACGAGCAGTACTTC. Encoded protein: CASSRQPHEQYF.

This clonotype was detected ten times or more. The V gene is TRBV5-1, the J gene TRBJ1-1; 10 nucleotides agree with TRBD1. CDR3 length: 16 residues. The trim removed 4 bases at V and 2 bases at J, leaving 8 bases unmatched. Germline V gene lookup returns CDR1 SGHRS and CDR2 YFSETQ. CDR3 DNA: TGCGCCAGCAGCCCGGGACAGGGGAGAGCCAACACTGAAGCTTTCTTT. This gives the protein CASSPGQGRANTEAFF.

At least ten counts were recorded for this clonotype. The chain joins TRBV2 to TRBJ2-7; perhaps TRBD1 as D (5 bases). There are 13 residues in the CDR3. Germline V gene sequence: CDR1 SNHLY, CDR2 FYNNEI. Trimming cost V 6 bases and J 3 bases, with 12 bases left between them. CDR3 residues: CASRADTDYEQYF. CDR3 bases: TGTGCCAGCAGGGCGGACACTGACTACGAGCAGTACTTC. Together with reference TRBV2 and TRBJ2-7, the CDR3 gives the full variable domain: EPEVTQTPSHQVTQMGQEVILRCVPISNHLYFYWYRQILGQKVEFLVSFYNNEISEKSEIFDDQFSVERPDGSNFTLKIRSTKLEDSAMYFCASRADTDYEQYFGPGTRLTVT.

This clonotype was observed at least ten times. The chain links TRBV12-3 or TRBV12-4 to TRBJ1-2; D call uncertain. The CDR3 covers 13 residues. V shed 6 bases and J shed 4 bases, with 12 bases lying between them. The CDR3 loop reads CASSGSSGYGYTF. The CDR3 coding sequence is TGTGCCAGCAGCGGGTCAAGCGGCTATGGCTACACCTTC.